This entry lists 14 T cell receptor beta chains sequenced from one sample in a study of cytomegalovirus exposure and HLA in healthy donors. Use of 60 Vbeta and 13 Jbeta primers characterized the PCR. Using immunoSEQ multiplex PCR, the repertoire was profiled, and TCRdb retains in-frame clones only, with some absent. The sample has some 120,000 clones, approximately 68% seen once; the top ten hold 1.5% to 2%. Input material: PBMCs. Receptors originate from a man aged 25-45 years in good health and CMV-seropositive.

The sample holds a few counts of this clone. The rearrangement links TRBV6-1 to TRBJ1-3; 8 nucleotides align to TRBD1. V dropped 6 bases and J dropped 2; count of bases not matched to a gene: 6. The CDR3 consists of 15 residues. From germline, CDR1 is MNHNS and CDR2 SASEGT. The CDR3 DNA is TGTGCCAGCAGGGGGACAGGAACCCCTGGAAACACCATATATTTT. Encoded protein: CASRGTGTPGNTIYF.

This chain connects TRBV19 to TRBJ2-5; possible D gene TRBD2, 5 bases. The J call could be wrong; TRBJ2-7 is a better fit for the DNA end. CDR1 and CDR2 from the germline V gene are LNHDA and SQIVND (reference sequence). The CDR3 runs 15 residues. DNA for the CDR3: TGTGCCAGTAGTATAAAGGGAGAAGGGTCTAACGAGCAGTACTTC. Amino acids: CASSIKGEGSNEQYF.

A remark on this clone: This sample also contains other DNA sequences that code for the same CDR3. The V and J genes are TRBV5-1 and TRBJ2-5; no definite D call. This CDR3 is 13 amino acids long. Trimming removed 2 bases at V and 2 bases at J, with 7 bases between. Germline CDR1 reads SGHRS; CDR2 reads YFSETQ. The CDR3 DNA sequence: TGCGCCAGCAGCTTTGGGCAACAAGAGACCCAGTACTTC. Encoded protein: CASSFGQQETQYF.

The chain has TRBV6-6 and TRBJ1-3; 7 bases are shared with TRBD1. The V and J ends lost 3 bases and 8 bases, in that order; junction bases with no gene match: 10. Germline assignment: CDR1 MNHNY and CDR2 SVGAGI (reference sequence). The CDR3 runs 15 residues. This chain's CDR3 is CASSYPGQSFDTIYF. CDR3 bases: TGTGCCAGCAGTTATCCGGGACAGTCCTTCGACACCATATATTTT.

The CDR3 sequence is CATRQRDTFYEQYF. The DNA of the CDR3 is TGTGCCACACGACAGAGGGACACGTTCTACGAGCAGTACTTC. V and J are TRBV19 and TRBJ2-7; perhaps TRBD1 as D (6 bases). Germline assignment: CDR1 LNHDA and CDR2 SQIVND (reference sequence). Deletions cut 10 bases from V and 3 bases from J, with 19 bases between. The CDR3 is 14 amino acids.

The chain has TRBV6-1 and TRBJ2-5, with a possible D match to TRBD1 (6 bases). Germline CDR1 and CDR2: MNHNS and SASEGT. V was pared by 6 bases and J by 2 bases, with 10 bases between. The CDR3 contains 13 residues. In DNA, the CDR3 is TGTGCCAGCAGGGGACATATACAAGAGACCCAGTACTTC. Its protein is CASRGHIQETQYF.

The CDR3 region has the DNA TGTGCCAGCAGTGGGACACCTAATCTCTACGAGCAGTACTTC. Translated, it gives CASSGTPNLYEQYF. The chain carries TRBV2 and TRBJ2-7; possible D gene TRBD1, 5 bases. This CDR3 is 14 amino acids long. The germline V gene has CDR1 SNHLY and CDR2 FYNNEI. V was shortened by 4 bases and J by 3 bases, with 13 bases between the two germline ends.

This chain links TRBV28 with TRBJ2-7; the match to TRBD1 covers 7 bases. Germline CDR1 MDHEN, CDR2 SYDVKM. This CDR3 has 13 amino acids. With 5 bases clipped from V and 1 base from J, the junction kept 2 bases outside the gene matches. The CDR3: CASSPGQSYEQYF. The DNA for the CDR3 is TGTGCCAGCAGTCCGGGACAGTCCTACGAGCAGTACTTC.

The chain employs TRBV2 and TRBJ2-5, with D unresolved. The CDR3 sequence is 12 residues long. Germline V lookup: CDR1 SNHLY, CDR2 FYNNEI. Trimming pared 5 bases from V and 0 bases from J, leaving 4 bases between. The CDR3 DNA follows: TGTGCCAGCAGTTATTACCAAGAGACCCAGTACTTC. Encoded protein: CASSYYQETQYF.

In nucleotides, the CDR3 is TGTGCCAGCAGCTCCCGGGGACTAGCGGGAGTGGGATACAATGAGCAGTTCTTC. Translated: CASSSRGLAGVGYNEQFF. The chain joins TRBV7-3 to TRBJ2-1, with TRBD2 identical over 14 bases. Germline CDR1 and CDR2: SGHTA and FQGTGA. The CDR3 totals 18 residues. J gave up 4 bases and V 4 bases, and 9 bases lay outside the gene matches.

The chain joins TRBV28 to TRBJ1-5; tentatively, D is TRBD1 (6 bases). This CDR3 spans 18 amino acids. Trimming cost V 2 bases and J 6 bases, with 23 bases left between them. In germline, CDR1 is MDHEN, CDR2 SYDVKM. CDR3 residues: CASSLGSITGRLGQPQHF. The CDR3 region has the DNA TGTGCCAGCAGTTTAGGTAGCATCACAGGGAGATTAGGTCAGCCCCAGCATTTT.

The CDR3 protein is CASSPLTGEVEAFF. The CDR3 DNA reads as TGTGCCAGCTCACCACTGACAGGGGAGGTTGAAGCTTTCTTT. This chain links TRBV18 with TRBJ1-1, with TRBD1 identical over 8 bases. The CDR3 loop spans 14 amino acids. V lost 1 base and J lost 7; bases outside the gene matches: 5. Germline V lookup: CDR1 KGHSH, CDR2 LQKENI. Full variable domain (rest looked up from reference TRBV18 and TRBJ1-1): NAGVMQNPRHLVRRRGQEARLRCSPMKGHSHVYWYRQLPEEGLKFMVYLQKENIIDESGMPKERFSAEFPKEGPSILRIQQVVRGDSAAYFCASSPLTGEVEAFFGQGTRLTVV.

The V and J genes are TRBV4-1 and TRBJ1-3, with a possible D match to TRBD1 (6 bases). Trimming took 0 bases from V and 4 from J, leaving 13 bases between them. This CDR3 is built from 16 residues. Per the germline V gene, CDR1 is MGHRA and CDR2 is YSYEKL. CDR3 DNA sequence: TGCGCCAGCAGCCAAGATAGTGGGGGCTTAGGAAACACCATATATTTT. Its translation is CASSQDSGGLGNTIYF.

The V and J genes are TRBV21-1 and TRBJ2-5; TRBD1 reflects the table's D call only, with no check against the DNA. TRBV21-1 represents a pseudogene. The CDR3 sequence is 14 residues long. For the CDR3, the DNA is TGTGCCAGCAGCATACAGGGGCGCGGGGAGACCCAGTACTTC. The encoded protein is CASSIQGRGETQYF.